This TCR beta chain was captured in a study of control samples from healthy donors and cancer patients. The CDR3 runs to 13 residues. Germline V lookup: CDR1 SNHLY, CDR2 FYNNEI. Trimming took off 7 bases at V and 1 base at J, with 7 bases between the two ends. Using immunoSEQ multiplex PCR, the repertoire was profiled, and TCRdb retains in-frame clones only, with some absent. The repertoire consists of 170,000 or so clones, with about 93% occurring once and the leading ten covering around 1.6%. The source material was blood. The chain recombines TRBV2 with TRBJ1-4; D is undetermined. The sequence derives from a man aged 18 to 30 in good health. The CDR3 nucleotides are TGTGCCAGCAATCGGGAAACTAATGAAAAACTGTTTTTT. It specifies CASNRETNEKLFF.